The TCR beta chain under discussion was sequenced for a study of glioma-infiltrating T cells (dated by TCRdb to 2016 to 2018). A note on the overall study: Glioma tissue, non-neoplastic brain tissue and matched peripheral blood mononuclear cells were used as sources from which TCR alpha- and beta-chain repertoires were sequenced. To measure how far tissue and blood T-cell populations diverged, each tissue-infiltrating repertoire was compared against the peripheral blood repertoire of the same patient. Three low-grade glioma patients, seven or eight primary glioblastoma patients, and three non-glioma patients who contributed non-neoplastic brain tissue made up the paired cohort. Overall study results and their limits: Group comparisons rested on small numbers: three non-neoplastic, three low-grade glioma and eight glioblastoma patients. Only a very small number of CDR3 sequences turned up in both tissue and blood, a result put down to high CDR3 diversity combined with limited sampling. In non-neoplastic patients, VJ-independent divergence between tissue and blood fell below expectation, whereas in all gliomas, and especially in low-grade gliomas, the divergence rose above expectation.

TCR alpha and beta CDR3 regions were amplified with the iRepertoire nested amplicon-rescue multiplex PCR (arm-PCR) platform from RNA. For one-step reverse transcription and amplification, about 85-450 ng of tissue mRNA or PBMC total RNA was used as input. Following bead purification, Illumina adapters were added by a secondary multiplex PCR, and libraries between 200 and 400 bp were gel-purified. Internal 6-nucleotide barcodes were carried by the libraries and were used for demultiplexing. The libraries were sequenced on an Illumina MiSeq using 2x220 or 2x250 nucleotide paired-end reads. As for the original processing: Paired reads were merged with FLASH 1.2.11 and aligned to the GRCh37 human genome with BWA-MEM before extracting TRA and TRB reads. V and J assignment used an IMGT-derived reference of cassette sequences and CDR3 motifs that included pseudogenes. Three-frame translation of reads was performed, and productive CDR3s were defined as those with a C...FGXG motif and no stop codons. Clonotypes were defined as unique combinations of V-J cassette pair and CDR3 amino acid sequence. Reads were filtered by Hamming distance, with the threshold set by the sequence error rate of each sample in mapped regions. TCRdb passed the public sequencing reads through fastp at Q25 and MiXCR, retaining productive beta sequences. Rows with a matching CDR3 protein are joined into one entry that keeps the most common DNA and genes. The V and J calls were not made by the authors but by TCRdb's processing. Counted in this sample were 170,000 or so distinct CDR3 sequences; around 45% of them appeared once. The ten largest clones represent around 4.9% of the sample.

As concerns this clonotype: There is no known antigen for this receptor. No base quality information exists; no much larger clone differs at one position.

CDR1 is given as LNHDA and CDR2 as SQIVND, both from the germline V gene (reference sequence). V has 5 bases trimmed and J has 2 bases trimmed; junction bases matching no gene number 4. From cysteine to phenylalanine, the CDR3 is 14 amino acids long. Kept here is only the CDR3 DNA, which spans 42 bases and is read in frame from base 1. The sequence was collected from a human donor with low-grade glioma or glioblastoma, undergoing nonglioma brain surgery, or in good health (not recorded which). The sample was glioma tissue, nonneoplastic brain tissue, or PBMCs (not recorded which). This chain joins TRBV19 to TRBJ2-7, with 9 middle bases fitting TRBD1. The DNA sequence follows: TGTGCCAGTAGTGATACAGGGGGCCCCTACGAGCAGTACTTC. It specifies CASSDTGGPYEQYF.